Listed below are T cell receptor beta chains from one sample, sequenced in a study of cytomegalovirus exposure and HLA in healthy donors. Data came from immunoSEQ multiplex PCR; TCRdb stores just in-frame clones and leaves some out. The table includes about 160,000 clones, roughly 80% detected once. Material: PBMCs. The receptors were sampled from a young man in good health and CMV-seronegative. The CDR3 runs from the conserved cysteine through the conserved F or W. A D gene is named only where the DNA matches it firmly. Only part of the rows carry a size: once, few, many, or a class if the clone is expanded.

j_gene,abundance,v_gene,d_gene,CDR3aa,CDR3nt
TRBJ2-7,few,TRBV27,NA,CASSPGTVTYEQYF,TGTGCCAGCAGTCCCGGGACTGTTACCTACGAGCAGTACTTC
TRBJ1-2,few,TRBV30,NA,CACGTRGHRNGYTF,TGTGCCTGTGGCACGAGGGGACACCGAAATGGCTACACCTTC
TRBJ1-5,NA,TRBV30,NA,CAWSVNRGRSNQPQHF,TGTGCCTGGAGTGTAAATAGAGGGCGGAGCAATCAGCCCCAGCATTTT
TRBJ1-1,once,TRBV29-1,TRBD1,CSVRGTGTEAFF,TGCAGCGTCCGGGGGACAGGTACTGAAGCTTTCTTT
TRBJ2-1,NA,TRBV29-1,NA,CSVAGNEQFF,TGCAGCGTTGCGGGGAATGAGCAGTTCTTC
TRBJ2-7,NA,TRBV4-3,TRBD1,CASSQVAFRTGDKQYF,TGCGCCAGCAGCCAAGTTGCTTTTCGGACAGGAGATAAGCAGTACTTC
TRBJ1-4,NA,TRBV6-6,NA,CASSYSAGSNEKLFF,TGTGCCAGCAGTTACTCCGCGGGGTCTAATGAAAAACTGTTTTTT
TRBJ2-5,NA,TRBV5-1,NA,CASSLARANQETQYF,TGCGCCAGCAGCTTGGCCAGGGCAAATCAAGAGACCCAGTACTTC
TRBJ1-5,NA,TRBV19,NA,CASSSQGPGGNQPQHF,TGTGCCAGTAGCTCTCAGGGTCCTGGGGGCAATCAGCCCCAGCATTTT
TRBJ1-2,NA,TRBV5-1,TRBD1,CASSPGTGPSNYGYTF,TGCGCCAGCAGCCCAGGGACAGGGCCTTCTAACTATGGCTACACCTTC
TRBJ1-4,NA,TRBV28,NA,CASSLYQDVREKLFF,TGTGCCAGCAGTTTATACCAAGATGTCCGGGAAAAACTGTTTTTT
TRBJ1-1,NA,TRBV6-6,TRBD1,CASSYLTGAASEAFF,TGTGCCAGCAGTTACCTTACAGGGGCGGCTTCTGAAGCTTTCTTT
TRBJ1-5,NA,TRBV19,TRBD1,CASSIWGQDNQPQHF,TGTGCCAGTAGTATCTGGGGACAGGATAATCAGCCCCAGCATTTT
TRBJ1-1,NA,TRBV19,TRBD1,CASSMRGTGNKNTEAFF,TGTGCCAGTAGTATGCGCGGGACAGGGAATAAGAACACTGAAGCTTTCTTT